This TCR beta chain was found in a study of T-cell memory formation after mild COVID-19. Whole-study context: Largely, TCR clusters stayed within a single donor.

Via MiXCR, TCRdb re-called the 5' RACE reads, giving one row per CDR3 protein. The sample carries under 450,000 distinct CDR3 sequences, around a quarter recorded once. This clonotype was found a few times. Sequenced input: PBMCs or a T cell subset sorted from them (not recorded which). This TCR was recovered from an adult woman who had mild COVID-19 (a few samples of this study predate the infection). Cell type and time point are not known.

For the CDR3, the DNA is TGCAGCGTCACCCAAGGGGGGGATGGTCCCTATGGCTACACCTTC. As protein: CSVTQGGDGPYGYTF. The gene calls are TRBV29-1 and TRBJ1-2; TRBD1 is a possible D gene (6 bases). Germline CDR1 reads SQVTM; CDR2 reads ANQGSEA. The CDR3 length is 15 residues. Trimming took 6 bases from V and 4 from J, leaving 21 bases between them.